This T cell receptor beta chain emerged from a study of beta chain features in type 1 diabetes. The V segment lost 4 bases and the J segment 10 bases; nucleotides outside the gene matches: 11. The CDR3 totals 15 residues. Per the germline V gene, CDR1 is SGHVS and CDR2 is FNYEAQ. Cells sorted by CD45RO/CCR7/CD25/CD127/CD95/CD27 comprised CD4+ naive, central memory, regulatory and stem cell-like memory cells. Expressed TCRB transcripts got sequenced, as all isolated RNA was reverse transcribed. The table came from immunoSEQ multiplex PCR; TCRdb's copy has only in-frame clones and leaves some out. The sample has about 340,000 clones, less than 10% seen once. In this sample, this clone turned up a few times.

What was sequenced was central memory CD4+ T cells from blood. The TCR was taken from a woman in her late teens or twenties in good health. The chain has TRBV7-6 and TRBJ2-1; 9 bases line up with TRBD2. CDR3 DNA: TGTGCCAGCAGCTCGGGACTAGCTGGATTGGGGGAGCAGTTCTTC. Protein product: CASSSGLAGLGEQFF.